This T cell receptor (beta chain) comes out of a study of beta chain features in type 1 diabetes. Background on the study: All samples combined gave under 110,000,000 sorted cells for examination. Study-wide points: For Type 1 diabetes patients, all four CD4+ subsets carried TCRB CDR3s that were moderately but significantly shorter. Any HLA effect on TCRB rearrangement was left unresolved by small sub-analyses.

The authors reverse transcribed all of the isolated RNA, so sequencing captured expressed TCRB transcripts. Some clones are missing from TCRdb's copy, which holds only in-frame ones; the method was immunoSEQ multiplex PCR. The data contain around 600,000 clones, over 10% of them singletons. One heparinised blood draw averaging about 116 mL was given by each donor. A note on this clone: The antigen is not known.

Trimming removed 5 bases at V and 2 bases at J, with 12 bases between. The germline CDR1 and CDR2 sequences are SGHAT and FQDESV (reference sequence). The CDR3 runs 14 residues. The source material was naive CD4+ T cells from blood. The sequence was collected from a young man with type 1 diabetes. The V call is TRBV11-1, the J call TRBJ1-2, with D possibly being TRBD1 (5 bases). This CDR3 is CASSPGTGNYGYTF. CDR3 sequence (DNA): TGTGCCAGCAGCCCAGGGACGGGGAACTATGGCTACACCTTC.